This TCR beta chain came from a study of PD-1 blockade in classical Hodgkin lymphoma. The protocol was immunoSEQ multiplex PCR, while the TCRdb copy is restricted to in-frame clones and leaves out a portion. The repertoire holds approximately 89,000 clones, with approximately 88% as singletons. Following autologous stem cell transplantation, relapse occurred in every patient, and exposure to brentuximab vedotin varied. Specimen: peripheral blood mononuclear cells (PBMCs), collected at baseline. This clonotype was sampled from a human donor with classical Hodgkin lymphoma.

This CDR3 is CASSVSPRDRGYNEQFF. In DNA, the CDR3 is TGTGCCAGCAGTGTAAGCCCCCGGGACAGGGGTTACAATGAGCAGTTCTTC. The chain joins TRBV2 to TRBJ2-1, with 10 bases identical to TRBD1. The CDR3 extends over 17 amino acids. With V trimmed by 4 bases and J by 4 bases, 10 bases remained unmatched. Germline CDR1 is SNHLY and CDR2 is FYNNEI.